This is a list of T cell receptor beta chains from one sample in a study of blood T cell repertoires in COVID-19. Repertoires were generated with immunoSEQ multiplex PCR, while TCRdb's copy carries only in-frame clones and drops some. In the table there are 300,000 to 450,000 clones, 88% of which are singletons. The specimen was PBMCs or T cells enriched from blood (not recorded which). The source of these receptors is a woman aged 30 to 39 who had been exposed to COVID-19. The CDR3 runs from the conserved cysteine through the conserved F or W. The size entry is marked missing in some rows and otherwise reads once, few, many or a size class.

clone_size j_call v_call cdr3_aa
- TRBJ2-2 TRBV19 CASKGTNTGELFF
- TRBJ2-1 TRBV11-2 CASSPRPVQGTSGYNEQFF
- TRBJ1-1 TRBV9 CASSVSPGAEAFF
- TRBJ2-3 TRBV12-3/TRBV12-4 CASSLMSPDTQYF
- TRBJ2-3 TRBV5-1 CASSLVVGGGLSTDTQYF
- TRBJ2-3 TRBV11-2 CASSSRVMSTDTQYF
- TRBJ2-7 TRBV7-7 CASSSPGQADLNSEIFSYEQYF
- TRBJ2-3 TRBV5-1 CASSPGLAGRTDTQYF
- TRBJ2-7 TRBV11-2 CASSLGGTGGGQYF
few TRBJ2-7 TRBV7-9 CASLGGYEQYF
- TRBJ2-7 TRBV28 CASSFLAGVVSGSYEQYF
- TRBJ1-1 TRBV19 CAGGTAFF
- TRBJ2-3 TRBV30 CAWEGPKGLAGRYTDTQYF
- TRBJ1-3 TRBV10-3 CAISFGEGNTIYF
- TRBJ2-7 TRBV28 CASSPGTFVAEQYF
- TRBJ2-5 TRBV7-8 CASSLYPRGGETQYF
- TRBJ1-6 TRBV3-1/TRBV3-2 CASSQRGSNSPLHF
few TRBJ2-5 TRBV19 CASSIGGTSQETQYF
- TRBJ2-2 TRBV30 CAFNRDSVGELFF
- TRBJ2-1 TRBV4-2 CASSHPGRDEQFF
- TRBJ2-7 TRBV5-1 CASSLGILAGGPSEQYF
- TRBJ2-2 TRBV6-4 CASSEYLSGELFF
- TRBJ2-2 TRBV27 CASTFNTGELFF
once TRBJ2-2 TRBV24-1 CATSDWGQPSSTGELFF
- TRBJ2-7 TRBV28 CASSLQGGIPYEQYF